The 7 T cell receptor beta chains reported below all come from one sample, sequenced in a study of blood T cell repertoires in COVID-19. Produced via immunoSEQ multiplex PCR; TCRdb's table is partial and in-frame only. The table shows roughly 230,000 clones, with 83% occurring only once. Sequencing was carried out using peripheral blood. Receptor source: a human donor in a cohort sampled during active COVID-19.

The genes are TRBV4-2 and TRBJ2-2; D is possibly TRBD1 (5 bases). Per the germline V gene, CDR1 is LGHNA and CDR2 is YNFKEQ. This CDR3 is 15 amino acids long. V was clipped by 3 bases and J by 3 bases, with 11 bases between them. The CDR3 DNA follows: TGTGCCAGCAGCCAGACAGTTCGCGACACCGGGGAGCTGTTTTTT. It yields the protein CASSQTVRDTGELFF.

The chain combines TRBV3-1 (or the pseudogene TRBV3-2) with TRBJ2-6; D might be TRBD2 (7 bases). This CDR3 is built from 17 residues. The V and J ends lost 0 bases and 4 bases respectively, with 13 bases between them. In germline, CDR1 is LGHDT, CDR2 YNNKEL (reference sequence). CDR3 nucleotide sequence: TGTGCCAGCAGCCAAGATCGGGGGGCATCGGGGGCCAACGTCCTGACTTTC. Protein product: CASSQDRGASGANVLTF.

The sample holds one count of this clone. This chain links TRBV6-5 with TRBJ2-1, with TRBD1 identical over 10 bases. This CDR3 region has 16 residues. Unmatched junction bases numbered 6, after V lost 3 bases and J lost 4 bases. The germline gives CDR1 MNHEY, CDR2 SVGAGI. CDR3 sequence reads: CASSYRQGARYNEQFF. The DNA for the CDR3 is TGTGCCAGCAGTTATAGACAGGGGGCTAGATACAATGAGCAGTTCTTC.

V usage is TRBV6-1 and J usage is TRBJ2-5, with 11 positions matching TRBD2. Germline V CDR1 and CDR2: MNHNS, SASEGT. Trimming at V came to 4 bases and at J to 5 bases, leaving 9 bases not matched to a gene. CDR3 length equals 16 residues. CDR3 sequence: CASSVTSGGMGETQYF. DNA of the CDR3: TGTGCCAGCAGTGTAACTAGCGGGGGCATGGGGGAGACCCAGTACTTC.

This clone was found once. This chain links TRBV4-1 with TRBJ1-1; a possible D gene is TRBD1 (6 bases). V lost 0 bases, J lost 4 bases, and 9 bases lay in between. The CDR3 covers 14 residues. Germline CDR1 MGHRA, CDR2 YSYEKL. CDR3 region: CASSQDFRGTEAFF. The CDR3 nucleotides read TGCGCCAGCAGCCAAGACTTCAGGGGCACTGAAGCTTTCTTT.

The V call is TRBV11-2, the J call TRBJ2-1, with D unclear. V dropped 2 bases and J dropped 8 bases, with 4 bases sitting between them. There are 11 residues in the CDR3. Germline V gene sequence: CDR1 SGHAT, CDR2 FQNNGV. CDR3 nucleotide sequence: TGTGCCAGCAGCTTATTCTATGAGCAGTTCTTC. Residues: CASSLFYEQFF.

The chain recombines TRBV19 with TRBJ2-1; 8 nucleotides line up with TRBD1. The length of the CDR3 is 16 residues. V was pared by 4 bases and J by 0 bases, with 5 bases of the junction left unmatched. Germline lookup yields CDR1 LNHDA and CDR2 SQIVND (reference sequence). In nucleotides, the CDR3 is TGTGCCAGTAGTAAACGGACAGGGACCTCCTACAATGAGCAGTTCTTC. It yields the protein CASSKRTGTSYNEQFF.